Presented here are 22 T cell receptor beta chains from one specimen sequenced in a study of blood T cell repertoires in COVID-19. Clones were sequenced by immunoSEQ multiplex PCR, and TCRdb holds only the in-frame ones, with some missing. Of 260,000 or so clones listed, around 90% are singletons. Sequencing was done on a sample of peripheral blood. Receptor source: a human donor in a cohort sampled during active COVID-19.

This rearrangement joins TRBV6-2 or TRBV6-3 to TRBJ2-7; D may be TRBD2 (5 bases). The CDR3 has 14 amino acids. V was shortened by 5 bases and J by 4 bases, with 15 bases between the two germline ends. Germline V CDR1 and CDR2: MNHEY, SVGEGT. The DNA for the CDR3 is TGTGCCAGCAGTATCCAGCGGTTTTTATACGAGCAGTACTTC. Its protein is CASSIQRFLYEQYF.

This clone has just one count. V is TRBV4-1 and J is TRBJ2-7; 8 bases match TRBD1. The CDR3 is 15 residues long. The germline gives CDR1 MGHRA, CDR2 YSYEKL. V gave up 4 bases and J gave up 4 bases; unmatched junction bases: 9. CDR3 residues: CASSPTMTGVYEQYF. Written as DNA, the CDR3 is TGCGCCAGCAGCCCAACCATGACAGGGGTTTACGAGCAGTACTTC.

The CDR3 bases are TGTGCCAGCAGCCCCAAGGGGGATAGCTCTGGAAACACCATATATTTT. Translation gives CASSPKGDSSGNTIYF. This chain links TRBV25-1 with TRBJ1-3; a possible D gene is TRBD1 (6 bases). The CDR3 runs 16 residues. The V gene's germline CDR1 is MGHDK and CDR2 SYGVNS. Trimming left V 6 bases short and J 0 bases short, with 15 bases between.

The chain carries TRBV6-5 and TRBJ2-7; 8 bases line up with TRBD2. The CDR3 totals 16 residues. Germline V gene data show CDR1 as MNHEY and CDR2 as SVGAGI. Trimming removed 3 bases from V and 5 bases from J; junction bases left unmatched: 12. The DNA of the CDR3 is TGTGCCAGCAGTTATACCAAATTTCGCGGGAGGAACGAGCAGTACTTC. Protein sequence: CASSYTKFRGRNEQYF.

The rearrangement joins TRBV4-3 to TRBJ2-1; 8 nucleotides align to TRBD2. Per the germline V gene, CDR1 is LGHNA and CDR2 is YSLEER. J was trimmed by 4 bases and V by 2 bases; bases with no gene match: 10. CDR3 length equals 17 residues. CDR3 region: CASSQLLGGGPYNEQFF. The CDR3 DNA sequence: TGCGCCAGCAGCCAACTGCTGGGCGGGGGGCCTTACAATGAGCAGTTCTTC.

The chain has TRBV20-1 and TRBJ2-7; TRBD1 matches at 10 bases. Per germline, CDR1 DFQATT and CDR2 SNEGSKA (reference sequence). CDR3 size: 13 residues. The J segment lost 2 bases and the V segment lost 3 bases, leaving 1 base of the junction unmatched. The CDR3 region has the DNA TGCAGTGCTAGTGGGACAGGGGCCTACGAGCAGTACTTC. This encodes CSASGTGAYEQYF.

This clone has a handful of counts. The rearrangement uses TRBV28 and TRBJ2-7; D possibly corresponds to TRBD2 (5 bases). Germline assignment: CDR1 MDHEN and CDR2 SYDVKM. V was pared by 5 bases and J by 1 base, with 12 bases between. This CDR3 contains 14 residues. The CDR3 protein is CASSIPTNSYEQYF. The CDR3 region has the DNA TGTGCCAGCAGTATCCCGACTAATTCCTACGAGCAGTACTTC.

The J gene is TRBJ1-6, the V gene TRBV19; TRBD1 aligns across 7 bases. Germline V gene lookup returns CDR1 LNHDA and CDR2 SQIVND (reference sequence). J lost 7 bases, V lost 4 bases, and 13 bases had no gene match. This CDR3 comprises 17 residues. The chain's CDR3 is CASSTPGQRRINSPLHF. The CDR3 bases are TGTGCCAGTAGTACCCCGGGACAGAGGAGAATAAATTCACCCCTCCACTTT. Full variable domain (rest looked up from reference TRBV19 and TRBJ1-6): DGGITQSPKYLFRKEGQNVTLSCEQNLNHDAMYWYRQDPGQGLRLIYYSQIVNDFQKGDIAEGYSVSREKKESFPLTVTSAQKNPTAFYLCASSTPGQRRINSPLHFGNGTRLTVT.

V usage is TRBV19 and J usage is TRBJ2-1, with 10 bases aligning to TRBD2. Germline lookup yields CDR1 LNHDA and CDR2 SQIVND (reference sequence). The CDR3 has 17 residues. The ends lost 0 bases at V and 2 bases at J; junction bases unmatched: 4. For the CDR3, the DNA is TGTGCCAGTAGTATAGACTCAGCGGGAGGGCCCTACAATGAGCAGTTCTTC. This gives the protein CASSIDSAGGPYNEQFF.

This clone showed up just once. V gene TRBV5-1 combines with J gene TRBJ1-4; weak D call: TRBD1 (6 bases). This CDR3 contains 14 residues. The germline V gene encodes CDR1 SGHRS and CDR2 YFSETQ. Trimming left V 4 bases short and J 3 bases short, with 10 bases between. The CDR3 region is CASSRDRSNEKLFF. Here the CDR3 DNA reads TGCGCCAGCAGCCGTGACAGGTCTAATGAAAAACTGTTTTTT.

This sequence joins TRBV7-2 and TRBJ2-3, with a tentative D call TRBD1 (5 bases). Germline assignment: CDR1 SGHTA and CDR2 FQGNSA. Trimming pared 1 base from V and 4 bases from J, leaving 12 bases between. The CDR3 is 15 residues long. The CDR3 DNA is TGTGCCAGCAGCTTAGATAGGGGCAAGGCAGATACGCAGTATTTT. Amino acids: CASSLDRGKADTQYF.

This clone was seen once. V usage is TRBV28 and J usage is TRBJ1-4; D is perhaps TRBD1 (5 bases). The CDR3 consists of 16 residues. The V end lost 8 bases, the J end lost 7 bases, and 23 bases lay between the germline ends. Germline lookup yields CDR1 MDHEN and CDR2 SYDVKM. The CDR3 DNA reads TGTGCCAGCTCTGTACCCCTGACTAGCGGGGGTGAAAAACTGTTTTTT. Its protein is CASSVPLTSGGEKLFF.

The chain couples TRBV29-1 to TRBJ2-5, with 11 bases identical to TRBD2. The junction had 6 bases not matched to a gene; V was cut back by 4 bases and J by 5 bases. The germline V gene has CDR1 SQVTM and CDR2 ANQGSEA. CDR3 length: 14 residues. This CDR3 is CSVVPSGRMETQYF. The CDR3 nucleotides read TGCAGCGTTGTGCCTAGCGGGAGGATGGAGACCCAGTACTTC.

The CDR3 loop reads CASSQGTSGRYYEQYF. In DNA form, the CDR3 reads TGTGCCAGCAGCCAAGGGACTAGCGGGAGGTACTACGAGCAGTACTTC. V gene TRBV3-1 (or the pseudogene TRBV3-2) combines with J gene TRBJ2-7, with TRBD2 matching 14 bases. The length of the CDR3 is 16 residues. V gave up 1 base and J gave up 3 bases; unmatched junction bases: 2. Germline lookup yields CDR1 LGHDT and CDR2 YNNKEL (reference sequence).

This chain uses TRBV6-6 with TRBJ1-1, with no clear D. CDR1 is MNHNY and CDR2 is SVGAGI in the germline V gene (reference sequence). Trimming shortened V by 3 bases and J by 2 bases, and 7 bases separated the two germline ends. The CDR3 consists of 13 residues. In DNA, the CDR3 is TGTGCCAGCAGTTATGACATTAACACTGAAGCTTTCTTT. It is translated as CASSYDINTEAFF.

The chain carries TRBV3-1 (or the pseudogene TRBV3-2) and TRBJ2-7, with D possibly being TRBD2 (5 bases). Germline CDR1 reads LGHDT; CDR2 reads YNNKEL (reference sequence). The CDR3 has 14 amino acids. V was clipped by 4 bases and J by 6 bases, with 16 bases between them. The CDR3 nucleotides read TGTGCCAGCAGCCTGGGCTACGACGGGATCGAGCAGTACTTC. Its translation: CASSLGYDGIEQYF.

This clone appeared a single time. The chain recombines TRBV12-3 or TRBV12-4 with TRBJ2-1; D gene uncertain. The germline V and J ends were trimmed by 3 bases and 8 bases, with 8 bases remaining between them. The CDR3 has 12 amino acids. CDR3 residues: CASSFVLDEQFF. The CDR3 DNA reads as TGTGCCAGCAGTTTTGTTTTAGATGAGCAGTTCTTC.

This sequence joins TRBV18 and TRBJ2-7, with 16 bases matching TRBD2. CDR3 length equals 16 residues. The J segment lost 4 bases and the V segment lost 3 bases, leaving 3 bases of the junction unmatched. Germline CDR1 is KGHSH and CDR2 is LQKENI. CDR3 residues: CASSPMGLAGGYEQYF. Here the CDR3 DNA reads TGTGCCAGCTCACCCATGGGACTAGCGGGGGGGTACGAGCAGTACTTC.

The V and J genes are TRBV9 and TRBJ2-7; possibly TRBD2 for D (5 bases). Trimming stripped 3 bases from V and 3 bases from J, with 13 bases between. This CDR3 comprises 14 residues. The germline V gene encodes CDR1 SGDLS and CDR2 YYNGEE. The CDR3 nucleotides are TGTGCCAGCAGCGCCTCCGGAGGCCTCTACGAGCAGTACTTC. Its translation is CASSASGGLYEQYF.

This clone has a handful of counts. The rearrangement uses TRBV4-1 and TRBJ1-1, with a tentative D call TRBD1 (5 bases). The CDR3 length is 15 residues. CDR1 and CDR2 (germline): MGHRA, YSYEKL. Deletions cut 6 bases from V and 1 base from J, with 15 bases between. The CDR3 protein is CASSHRQGSNTEAFF. The CDR3 bases are TGCGCCAGCAGTCATAGGCAGGGATCGAACACTGAAGCTTTCTTT.

The genes are TRBV30 and TRBJ1-6, with 8 positions matching TRBD1. J was trimmed by 4 bases and V by 3 bases; bases with no gene match: 5. Germline V gene lookup returns CDR1 GTSNPN and CDR2 SVGIG (reference sequence). The CDR3 extends over 15 amino acids. Here the CDR3 reads CAWRDRERYNSPLHF. DNA of the CDR3: TGTGCCTGGAGGGACAGGGAAAGGTATAATTCACCCCTCCACTTT.

V gene TRBV7-3 combines with J gene TRBJ2-3, with D perhaps matching TRBD1 (6 bases). Trimming took 3 bases from V and 2 from J, leaving 15 bases between them. The CDR3 sequence is 16 residues long. The V gene's germline CDR1 is SGHTA and CDR2 FQGTGA. CDR3 DNA: TGTGCCAGCAGCTTTAATCTTGACAGGTTCACAGATACGCAGTATTTT. Residues: CASSFNLDRFTDTQYF.